This T cell receptor (beta chain) was identified in a study of blood T cells in healthy people across ages. This clonotype has just a few counts. Antigen specificity is unknown. The CDR3 contains 13 residues. The V segment lost 3 bases and the J segment 6 bases; nucleotides outside the gene matches: 5. Germline-derived CDR1 and CDR2 are SGHRS and YFSETQ. Through a sample-barcoded 5' primer and a J-beta primer mix, a second PCR was run for roughly 6 to 12 cycles. TCRdb recomputed calls from the 5' RACE reads with MiXCR, one row per CDR3 protein. The data hold some 1.4 million distinct CDR3 sequences, with around 42% observed a single time. Notes on the study in general: A strong correlation was seen between TCR beta diversity and naive T cell percentage.

This clonotype was obtained from a woman in her late teens or twenties in good health. The rearrangement joins TRBV5-1 to TRBJ1-2; 7 nucleotides align to TRBD1. Source material: blood. In nucleotides, the CDR3 is TGCGCCAGCAGCTCGAGACAGGGAAATGGCTACACCTTC. Its protein is CASSSRQGNGYTF.